This T cell receptor (beta chain) comes out of a study of Ad26.COV2.S vaccination and SARS-CoV-2 variants. The overall study: The COV1001 Ad26.COV2.S trial arm included the donor. The authors gave Ad26.COV2.S intramuscularly, either once or twice 56 days apart. Whole-study results and caveats: Participants given vaccine showed non-spike TCR breadth similar to that of placebo recipients.

Data came from immunoSEQ multiplex PCR; TCRdb stores just in-frame clones and leaves some out. The top ten hold approximately 3.4% of the sample, which has about 250,000 clones, more than 70% seen once. The sample's treatment: 15 to 20 received Ad26.COV2.S at low or high dose, single or two shots; five or six received placebo; per-sample allocation not given. The samples were gathered on day 63 after the first injection of vaccine or placebo. About this clone: Its antigen is not identified.

The specimen comprised peripheral blood, sampled in a trial of Ad26.COV2.S vaccine versus placebo. This clonotype was obtained from a person aged 18-65 years who received the Ad26.COV2.S COVID-19 vaccine or a placebo.

The CDR3 loop is CASSLIQGDYGYTF. For the CDR3, the DNA is TGTGCCAGCAGCCTGATACAGGGTGACTATGGCTACACCTTC. The chain has TRBV2 and TRBJ1-2, with a possible D match to TRBD1 (6 bases). This CDR3 spans 14 amino acids. Germline V CDR1 and CDR2: SNHLY, FYNNEI. Trimming stripped 6 bases from V and 3 bases from J, with 14 bases between.